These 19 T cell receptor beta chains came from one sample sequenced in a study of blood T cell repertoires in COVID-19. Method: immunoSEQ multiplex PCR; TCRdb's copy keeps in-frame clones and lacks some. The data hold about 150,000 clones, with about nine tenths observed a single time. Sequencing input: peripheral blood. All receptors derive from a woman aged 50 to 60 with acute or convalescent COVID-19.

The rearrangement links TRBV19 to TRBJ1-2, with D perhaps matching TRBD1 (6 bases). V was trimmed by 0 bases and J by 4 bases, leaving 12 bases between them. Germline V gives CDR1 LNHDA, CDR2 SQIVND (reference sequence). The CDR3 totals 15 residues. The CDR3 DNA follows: TGTGCCAGTAGTATAGATAGGACAGCGTTCTATGGCTACACCTTC. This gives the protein CASSIDRTAFYGYTF.

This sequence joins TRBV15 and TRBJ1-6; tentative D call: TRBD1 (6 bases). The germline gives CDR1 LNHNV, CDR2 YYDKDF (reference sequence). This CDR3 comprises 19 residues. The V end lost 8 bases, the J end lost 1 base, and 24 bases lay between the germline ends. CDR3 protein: CATPKSWTAPGSYNSPLHF. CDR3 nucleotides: TGTGCCACCCCCAAGAGTTGGACAGCTCCTGGGTCCTATAATTCACCCCTCCACTTT. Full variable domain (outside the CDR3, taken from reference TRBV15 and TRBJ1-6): DAMVIQNPRYQVTQFGKPVTLSCSQTLNHNVMYWYQQKSSQAPKLLFHYYDKDFNNEADTPDNFQSRRPNTSFCFLDIRSPGLGDTAMYLCATPKSWTAPGSYNSPLHFGNGTRLTVT.

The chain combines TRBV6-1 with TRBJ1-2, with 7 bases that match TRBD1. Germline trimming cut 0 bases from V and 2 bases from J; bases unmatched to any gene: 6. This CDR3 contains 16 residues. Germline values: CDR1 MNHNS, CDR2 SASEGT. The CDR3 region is CASSEALGTDNYGYTF. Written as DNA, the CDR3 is TGTGCCAGCAGTGAAGCGTTGGGGACAGACAACTATGGCTACACCTTC.

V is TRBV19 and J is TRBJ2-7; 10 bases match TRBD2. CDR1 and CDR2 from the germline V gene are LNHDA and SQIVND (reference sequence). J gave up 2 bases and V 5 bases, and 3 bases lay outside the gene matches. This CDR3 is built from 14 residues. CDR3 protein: CASSRAGGPYEQYF. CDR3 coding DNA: TGTGCCAGTAGTCGAGCGGGGGGGCCCTACGAGCAGTACTTC.

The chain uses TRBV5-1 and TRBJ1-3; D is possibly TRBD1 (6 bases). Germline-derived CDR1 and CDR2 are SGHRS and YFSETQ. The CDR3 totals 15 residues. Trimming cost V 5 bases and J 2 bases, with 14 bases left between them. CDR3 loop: CASRFSQGTGNTIYF. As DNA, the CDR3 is TGCGCCAGCAGGTTCTCACAGGGTACTGGAAACACCATATATTTT.

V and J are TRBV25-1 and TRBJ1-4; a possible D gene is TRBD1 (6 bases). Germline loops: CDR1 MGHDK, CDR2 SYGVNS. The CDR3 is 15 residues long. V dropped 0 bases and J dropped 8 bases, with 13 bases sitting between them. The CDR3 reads CASSEYGRGNEKLFF. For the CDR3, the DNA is TGTGCCAGCAGTGAATATGGAAGGGGGAACGAAAAACTGTTTTTT.

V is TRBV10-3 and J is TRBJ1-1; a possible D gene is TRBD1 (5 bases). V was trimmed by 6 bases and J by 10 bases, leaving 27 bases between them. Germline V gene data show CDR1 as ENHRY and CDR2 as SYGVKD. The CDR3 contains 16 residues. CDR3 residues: CAIRAVKWGIQPRAFF. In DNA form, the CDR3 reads TGTGCCATCAGGGCCGTTAAGTGGGGCATACAGCCCAGAGCTTTCTTT.

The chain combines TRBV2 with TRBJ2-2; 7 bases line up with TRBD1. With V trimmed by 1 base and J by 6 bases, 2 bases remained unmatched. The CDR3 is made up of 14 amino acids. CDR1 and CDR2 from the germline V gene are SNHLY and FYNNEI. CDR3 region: CASSEEGAAGELFF. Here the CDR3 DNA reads TGTGCCAGCAGTGAAGAGGGGGCGGCCGGGGAGCTGTTTTTT.

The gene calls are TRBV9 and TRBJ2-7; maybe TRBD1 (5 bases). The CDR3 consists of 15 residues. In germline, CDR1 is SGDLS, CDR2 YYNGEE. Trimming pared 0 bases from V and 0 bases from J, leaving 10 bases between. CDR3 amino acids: CASSVEDGHSYEQYF. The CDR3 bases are TGTGCCAGCAGCGTAGAGGACGGACACTCCTACGAGCAGTACTTC.

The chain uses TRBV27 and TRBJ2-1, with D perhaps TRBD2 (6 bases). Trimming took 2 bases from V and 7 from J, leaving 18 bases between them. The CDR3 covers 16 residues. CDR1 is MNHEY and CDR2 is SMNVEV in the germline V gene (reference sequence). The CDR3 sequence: CASSLVGWEAGNEQFF. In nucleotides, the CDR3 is TGTGCCAGCAGTTTAGTAGGGTGGGAGGCGGGAAATGAGCAGTTCTTC.

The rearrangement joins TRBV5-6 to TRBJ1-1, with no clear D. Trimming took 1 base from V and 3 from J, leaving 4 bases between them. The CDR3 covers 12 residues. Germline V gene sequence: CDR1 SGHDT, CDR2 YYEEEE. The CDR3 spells CASSLTYTEAFF. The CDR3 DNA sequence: TGTGCCAGCAGCTTGACATACACTGAAGCTTTCTTT. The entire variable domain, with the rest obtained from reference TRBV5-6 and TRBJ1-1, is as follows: DAGVTQSPTHLIKTRGQQVTLRCSPKSGHDTVSWYQQALGQGPQFIFQYYEEEERQRGNFPDRFSGHQFPNYSSELNVNALLLGDSALYLCASSLTYTEAFFGQGTRLTVV.

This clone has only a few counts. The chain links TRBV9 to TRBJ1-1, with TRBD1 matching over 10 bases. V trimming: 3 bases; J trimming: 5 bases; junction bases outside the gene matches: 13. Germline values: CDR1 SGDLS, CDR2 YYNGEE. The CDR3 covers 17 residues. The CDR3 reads CASSGSGTGVLGTEAFF. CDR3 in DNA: TGTGCCAGCAGCGGCTCCGGGACAGGGGTGTTGGGGACTGAAGCTTTCTTT.

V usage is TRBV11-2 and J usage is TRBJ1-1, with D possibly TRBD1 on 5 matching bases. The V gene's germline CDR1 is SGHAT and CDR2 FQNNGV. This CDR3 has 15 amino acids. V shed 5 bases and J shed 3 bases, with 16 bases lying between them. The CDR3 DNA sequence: TGTGCCAGCAGCGCCCGAAGGTCGGGGGACACTGAAGCTTTCTTT. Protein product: CASSARRSGDTEAFF.

The chain's CDR3 is CASSPDRLSGNTIYF. CDR3 in DNA: TGCGCCAGCAGTCCCGACAGGCTCTCTGGAAACACCATATATTTT. The chain carries TRBV10-1 and TRBJ1-3; D may be TRBD1 (6 bases). Germline loops: CDR1 WNHNN, CDR2 SYGVQD (reference sequence). The CDR3 runs to 15 residues. The V end lost 5 bases, the J end lost 0 bases, and 11 bases lay between the germline ends.

CDR3 residues: CASSLPGGLISYEQYF. The CDR3 DNA follows: TGTGCCAGCAGCTTACCTGGAGGACTAATCTCCTACGAGCAGTACTTC. The chain couples TRBV7-2 to TRBJ2-7; D perhaps matches TRBD2 (6 bases). Trimming removed 2 bases from V and 0 bases from J, with 14 bases in between. Germline loops: CDR1 SGHTA, CDR2 FQGNSA. The CDR3 is 16 amino acids.

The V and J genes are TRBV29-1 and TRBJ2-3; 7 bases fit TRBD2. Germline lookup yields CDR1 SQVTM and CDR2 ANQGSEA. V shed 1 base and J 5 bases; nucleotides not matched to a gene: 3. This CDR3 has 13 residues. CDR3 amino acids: CSVEGLAQDTQYF. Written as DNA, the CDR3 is TGCAGCGTTGAAGGACTAGCCCAAGATACGCAGTATTTT.

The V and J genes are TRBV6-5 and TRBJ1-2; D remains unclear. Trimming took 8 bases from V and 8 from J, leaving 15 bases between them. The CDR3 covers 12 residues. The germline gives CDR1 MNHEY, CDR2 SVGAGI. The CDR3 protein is CASAGGLGGYTF. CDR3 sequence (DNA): TGTGCCAGCGCGGGCGGTCTGGGGGGCTACACCTTC.

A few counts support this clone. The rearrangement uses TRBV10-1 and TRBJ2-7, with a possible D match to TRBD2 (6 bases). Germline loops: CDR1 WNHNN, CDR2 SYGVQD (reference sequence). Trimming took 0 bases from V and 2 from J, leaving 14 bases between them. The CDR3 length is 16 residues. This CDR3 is CASSESTGGDAYEQYF. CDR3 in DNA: TGCGCCAGCAGTGAGTCGACTGGCGGGGATGCCTACGAGCAGTACTTC.

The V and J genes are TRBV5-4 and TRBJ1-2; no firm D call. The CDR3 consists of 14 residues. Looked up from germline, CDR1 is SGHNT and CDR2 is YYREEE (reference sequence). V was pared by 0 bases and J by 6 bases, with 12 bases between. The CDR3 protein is CASSLAISDNGYTF. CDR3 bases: TGTGCCAGCAGCTTGGCTATCTCCGATAATGGCTACACCTTC. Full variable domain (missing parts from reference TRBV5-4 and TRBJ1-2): ETGVTQSPTHLIKTRGQQVTLRCSSQSGHNTVSWYQQALGQGPQFIFQYYREEENGRGNFPPRFSGLQFPNYSSELNVNALELDDSALYLCASSLAISDNGYTFGSGTRLTVV.